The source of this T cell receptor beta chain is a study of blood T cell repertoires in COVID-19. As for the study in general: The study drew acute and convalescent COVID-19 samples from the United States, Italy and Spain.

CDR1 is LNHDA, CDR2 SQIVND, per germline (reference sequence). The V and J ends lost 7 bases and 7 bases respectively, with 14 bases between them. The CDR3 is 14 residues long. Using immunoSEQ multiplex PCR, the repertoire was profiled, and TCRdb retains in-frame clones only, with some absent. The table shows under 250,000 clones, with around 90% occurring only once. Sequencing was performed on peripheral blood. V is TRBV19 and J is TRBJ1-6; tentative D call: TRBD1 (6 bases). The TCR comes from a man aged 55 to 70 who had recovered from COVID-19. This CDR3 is CASTGVSGNSPLHF. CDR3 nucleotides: TGTGCCAGTACAGGGGTTTCTGGGAATTCACCCCTCCACTTT. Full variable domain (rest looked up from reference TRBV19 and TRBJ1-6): DGGITQSPKYLFRKEGQNVTLSCEQNLNHDAMYWYRQDPGQGLRLIYYSQIVNDFQKGDIAEGYSVSREKKESFPLTVTSAQKNPTAFYLCASTGVSGNSPLHFGNGTRLTVT.